This T cell receptor (beta chain) stems from a study of blood T cell repertoires in COVID-19. The CDR3 covers 15 residues. From germline, CDR1 is LGHNT and CDR2 FRNRAP. V dropped 6 bases and J dropped 0; count of bases not matched to a gene: 5. This study enrolled people aged 18 to 89 from about 24 US geographic areas. The assay was immunoSEQ multiplex PCR, and TCRdb's table has in-frame clones only and misses some. In the table there are almost 500,000 clones, about 85% of which are singletons. This clone was seen only a few times. The specimen was PBMCs or T cells enriched from blood (not recorded which). The clonotype originates from a woman aged 60-75 years who had recovered from COVID-19. The V call is TRBV12-5, the J call TRBJ1-5, with 7 positions matching TRBD1. CDR3 sequence (DNA): TGTGCTAGTGGCTGGGGACAGTCTAGCAATCAGCCCCAGCATTTT. Its protein is CASGWGQSSNQPQHF.